The 6 T cell receptor beta chains reported below all come from one sample, sequenced in a study of response to subunit inactivated influenza vaccine. MiXCR was run by TCRdb on the RT-PCR reads, yielding one entry per CDR3 protein. The data hold roughly 180,000 distinct CDR3 sequences, with approximately 9.2% observed a single time. The input for sequencing was non-naive T cells sorted from PBMCs, taken on the day of vaccination. Receptors originate from a man between 45 and 60 years old who received an inactivated influenza vaccine.

This clonotype was seen at least ten times. V usage is TRBV3-1 and J usage is TRBJ2-2, with D uncertain. This CDR3 comprises 14 residues. V was trimmed by 1 base and J by 13 bases, leaving 16 bases between them. Germline V lookup: CDR1 LGHDT, CDR2 YNNKEL (reference sequence). The CDR3 loop reads CASSQASGPLPLFF. CDR3 nucleotides: TGTGCCAGCAGCCAAGCCTCCGGTCCGCTCCCGCTGTTTTTT.

This clonotype was recorded at least ten times. The V and J genes are TRBV5-6 and TRBJ1-5; TRBD1 might be the D (5 bases). Per germline, CDR1 SGHDT and CDR2 YYEEEE. V lost 4 bases, J lost 5 bases, and 13 bases lay in between. This CDR3 contains 14 residues. This CDR3 is CASSGGVEDQPQHF. The CDR3 DNA follows: TGTGCCAGCAGCGGGGGTGTTGAGGATCAGCCCCAGCATTTT.

This clonotype was counted at least ten times. The rearrangement links TRBV15 to TRBJ1-2, with unresolved D. Germline values: CDR1 LNHNV, CDR2 YYDKDF (reference sequence). V gave up 1 base and J gave up 4 bases, with 10 bases separating them. This CDR3 spans 14 amino acids. CDR3 in amino acids: CATSRASTLYGYTF. DNA for the CDR3: TGTGCCACCAGCAGAGCCTCTACACTCTATGGCTACACCTTC.

Many counts were recorded for this clonotype. CDR3 in DNA: TGCAGCGCACCCCGGTCGGGGGTGTTCTACAATGAGCAGTTCTTC. Translated, it gives CSAPRSGVFYNEQFF. V gene TRBV29-1 combines with J gene TRBJ2-1, with D perhaps TRBD2 (6 bases). Trimming left V 7 bases short and J 3 bases short, with 19 bases between. Germline V gives CDR1 SQVTM, CDR2 ANQGSEA. There are 15 residues in the CDR3.

This clonotype was picked up many times. The chain links TRBV12-3 or TRBV12-4 to TRBJ1-6; D is perhaps TRBD1 (6 bases). The length of the CDR3 is 15 residues. V was pared by 6 bases and J by 9 bases, with 18 bases between. The chain's CDR3 is CASSTAGGLGSPLHF. The CDR3 DNA reads as TGTGCCAGCAGCACCGCCGGGGGGCTTGGTTCACCCCTCCACTTT.

This clonotype has only a few counts. The chain employs TRBV7-6 and TRBJ1-1; maybe TRBD1 (5 bases). Germline CDR1 is SGHVS and CDR2 is FNYEAQ. V lost 1 base and J lost 11, with 14 bases in between. The CDR3 consists of 13 residues. The CDR3 DNA reads as TGTGCCAGCAGCTTAGGAGGGGCCCGGGGCGCTTTCTTT. Translating gives CASSLGGARGAFF.